The 16 T cell receptor beta chains in this list originate from one sample, sequenced in a study of early T cells in non-severe SARS-CoV-2 infection. TCRdb itself ran the 5' RACE reads through MiXCR, one entry per CDR3 protein. Altogether 70,000 or so distinct CDR3 sequences are present, roughly an eighth being singletons, with the ten largest covering over 12%. Sequencing was performed on whole blood. The receptor set was obtained from an adult who was a healthcare worker with PCR-confirmed SARS-CoV-2 infection or an uninfected control (not recorded which).

This clonotype was detected only a few times. The CDR3 loop is CASSPTVSGANVLTF. As DNA, the CDR3 is TGTGCCAGCAGCCCGACTGTTTCTGGGGCCAACGTCCTGACTTTC. The V call is TRBV12-3 or TRBV12-4, the J call TRBJ2-6; no firm D call. The V end lost 6 bases, the J end lost 1 base, and 10 bases lay between the germline ends. The CDR3 runs to 15 residues.

In this sample, this clonotype turned up many times. The gene calls are TRBV7-6 and TRBJ2-2; perhaps D is TRBD1 or TRBD2 (7 bases each). The CDR3 length is 18 residues. Germline V gene data show CDR1 as SGHVS and CDR2 as FNYEAQ. V dropped 5 bases and J dropped 5 bases, with 24 bases sitting between them. In nucleotides, the CDR3 is TGTGCCAGCAGCCGCCTCCGACAGGGCGGGGGTTTTACCGGGGAGCTGTTTTTT. It yields the protein CASSRLRQGGGFTGELFF.

The sample holds a few counts of this clonotype. The J gene is TRBJ2-7, the V gene TRBV5-4; 9 bases match TRBD1. CDR1 is SGHNT, CDR2 YYREEE, per germline (reference sequence). The CDR3 is 13 amino acids. The V segment lost 2 bases and the J segment 5 bases; nucleotides outside the gene matches: 2. CDR3 loop: CASSFRTGDEQYF. The CDR3 DNA is TGTGCCAGCAGCTTCCGGACAGGGGACGAGCAGTACTTC.

This clonotype was recorded at least ten times. The gene calls are TRBV30 and TRBJ1-4, with D possibly being TRBD1 (6 bases). The CDR3 consists of 14 residues. Germline V gene data show CDR1 as GTSNPN and CDR2 as SVGIG (reference sequence). With 1 base removed from V and 10 bases from J, the gap between germline ends came to 16 bases. As DNA, the CDR3 is TGTGCCTGGAGTGATGGCAGGGGAGTGAGAAAACTGTTTTTT. Its translation: CAWSDGRGVRKLFF.

The chain combines TRBV6-6 with TRBJ2-2; no reliable D call. Looked up from germline, CDR1 is MNHNY and CDR2 is SVGAGI (reference sequence). Trimming cost V 5 bases and J 2 bases, with 9 bases left between them. This CDR3 has 14 residues. The CDR3: CASSGQPNTGELFF. The CDR3 DNA follows: TGTGCCAGCAGTGGGCAGCCAAACACCGGGGAGCTGTTTTTT.

This clonotype has at least ten counts. V is TRBV29-1 and J is TRBJ2-3, with no clear D. This CDR3 has 11 residues. Trimming removed 6 bases from V and 5 bases from J, with 9 bases in between. Germline V gene data show CDR1 as SQVTM and CDR2 as ANQGSEA. CDR3 coding DNA: TGCAGCGTCGAGGTGGGAGATACGCAGTATTTT. Its protein is CSVEVGDTQYF.

A few counts support this clonotype. The V gene is TRBV24-1, the J gene TRBJ2-3; tentatively, D is TRBD1 (6 bases). In germline, CDR1 is KGHDR, CDR2 SFDVKD. V lost 5 bases and J lost 0, with 11 bases in between. This CDR3 is 15 amino acids long. DNA of the CDR3: TGTGCCACCAGTGTGGGGGCCTCTAGCACAGATACGCAGTATTTT. This gives the protein CATSVGASSTDTQYF.

V usage is TRBV7-2 and J usage is TRBJ2-3, with 9 positions matching TRBD2. After removal of 3 bases from V and 2 bases from J, the junction contained 3 bases not matched to a gene. CDR1 is SGHTA, CDR2 FQGNSA, per germline. The CDR3 has 15 amino acids. The CDR3 here is CASSFQRGVTDTQYF. The DNA for the CDR3 is TGTGCCAGCAGCTTTCAGCGGGGGGTCACAGATACGCAGTATTTT.

This clonotype was observed many times. This sequence joins TRBV6-2 or TRBV6-3 and TRBJ1-6; D remains ambiguous. Germline V lookup: CDR1 MNHEY, CDR2 SVGEGT. Trimming stripped 4 bases from V and 7 bases from J, with 5 bases between. The CDR3 runs to 12 residues. The CDR3 here is CASSFGNSPLHF. As DNA, the CDR3 is TGTGCCAGCAGTTTTGGGAATTCACCCCTCCACTTT.

The chain uses TRBV7-3 and TRBJ2-2; TRBD1 might be the D (6 bases). The CDR3 extends over 16 amino acids. Trimming took 4 bases from V and 2 from J, leaving 14 bases between them. The germline V gene has CDR1 SGHTA and CDR2 FQGTGA. The CDR3 here is CASSSWGTTNTGELFF. In DNA, the CDR3 is TGTGCCAGCAGCTCCTGGGGGACAACTAACACCGGGGAGCTGTTTTTT.

The genes are TRBV3-1 and TRBJ2-1; D is ambiguous. Trimming left V 0 bases short and J 7 bases short, with 4 bases between. Looked up from germline, CDR1 is LGHDT and CDR2 is YNNKEL (reference sequence). The CDR3 has 12 amino acids. The CDR3 coding sequence is TGTGCCAGCAGCCAAGACACAAATGAGCAGTTCTTC. It codes for CASSQDTNEQFF.

In its sample, this clonotype was seen many times. The chain employs TRBV11-2 and TRBJ2-2; D not certain. The CDR3 has 14 amino acids. Germline V gives CDR1 SGHAT, CDR2 FQNNGV. Trimming pared 6 bases from V and 0 bases from J, leaving 8 bases between. CDR3 DNA sequence: TGTGCCAGCAGTCCGACACCGAACACCGGGGAGCTGTTTTTT. Protein product: CASSPTPNTGELFF.

The chain recombines TRBV4-1 with TRBJ2-7, with D hard to call. CDR1 is MGHRA, CDR2 YSYEKL, per germline. This CDR3 is 13 amino acids long. V shed 2 bases and J shed 7 bases, with 12 bases lying between them. The CDR3 region has the DNA TGCGCCAGCAGCCAACAAAGAGCCGGGGAGCAGTACTTC. This sequence encodes CASSQQRAGEQYF.

The chain employs TRBV7-6 and TRBJ1-6; D not resolved. CDR1 and CDR2 (germline): SGHVS, FNYEAQ. This CDR3 region has 12 residues. V was clipped by 1 base and J by 5 bases, with 0 bases between them. Here the CDR3 reads CASSLDNSPLHF. The CDR3, as DNA: TGTGCCAGCAGCTTAGATAATTCACCCCTCCACTTT.

This clonotype was recorded only once. The chain employs TRBV6-6 and TRBJ1-1; no clear D. In germline, CDR1 is MNHNY, CDR2 SVGAGI (reference sequence). This CDR3 spans 16 amino acids. Trimming shortened V by 2 bases and J by 4 bases, and 17 bases separated the two germline ends. DNA for the CDR3: TGTGCCAGCAGTTACCTCCCTTCCGTGAGGAGCACTGAAGCTTTCTTT. Protein sequence: CASSYLPSVRSTEAFF.

V and J are TRBV7-9 and TRBJ2-5, with D perhaps TRBD2 (5 bases). This CDR3 spans 15 amino acids. The V end was cut by 3 bases, the J end by 1 base, with 12 bases between. Germline V lookup: CDR1 SEHNR, CDR2 FQNEAQ (reference sequence). The CDR3 DNA reads as TGTGCCAGCAGCTTGGGAGACATCGCCCAAGAGACCCAGTACTTC. Its translation: CASSLGDIAQETQYF.